This T cell receptor beta chain was identified in a study of blood T cell repertoires in COVID-19. Study summary: Some COVID-19 samples were acute and others convalescent; all came from the United States, Italy and Spain. Sources were T cells, B-cell-depleted T cells, or PBMCs; the material itself was cDNA or gDNA.

V lost 3 bases and J lost 7, with 10 bases in between. Germline assignment: CDR1 WSHSY and CDR2 SAAADI. CDR3 size: 13 residues. In the original analysis: Researchers report that nucleated cell counts were estimated from reference gene primer amplification. The data were produced by immunoSEQ multiplex PCR, yet TCRdb's version contains in-frame clones alone and is incomplete. V, J and clone size are those of that table, while D and trimming were read from the DNA. The sample lists around 200,000 clones, around 83% occurring once. This sequence originates from a man between 50 and 59 years old with active or convalescent COVID-19. The V gene is TRBV10-2, the J gene TRBJ1-5; D is unclear. Sequencing was performed on peripheral blood. CDR3 protein: CASSDSRFQPQHF. In nucleotides, the CDR3 is TGCGCCAGCAGTGATTCCAGGTTCCAGCCCCAGCATTTT.